These T cell receptor beta chains were read from a single sample in a study of blood T cell repertoires in COVID-19. TCRdb's copy holds only in-frame clones and misses some; the assay was immunoSEQ multiplex PCR. The sample lists a few hundred thousand clones, about 90% occurring once. Specimen: PBMCs or T cells enriched from blood (not recorded which). All receptors come from a man aged 18 to 35 who had recovered from COVID-19. Each CDR3 is given without its conserved first and last residue. Fields, in order: V gene, D gene, J gene, CDR3 protein. A D gene is named only where the DNA matches it firmly.

v_call: TRBV4-1
d_call: TRBD1
j_call: TRBJ1-1
cdr3_aa: ASGTGYTEAF

v_call: TRBV28
d_call: TRBD1
j_call: TRBJ1-6
cdr3_aa: ASVGFRGASPLH

v_call: TRBV30
d_call: .
j_call: TRBJ1-1
cdr3_aa: ASISDSLNTEAF

v_call: TRBV5-4
d_call: TRBD1
j_call: TRBJ1-2
cdr3_aa: ASSPDHRGGYT

v_call: TRBV5-4
d_call: .
j_call: TRBJ1-6
cdr3_aa: ASSLQGGNSPLH

v_call: TRBV7-9
d_call: .
j_call: TRBJ1-1
cdr3_aa: ASSARTGDTEAF

v_call: TRBV10-3
d_call: .
j_call: TRBJ1-2
cdr3_aa: AISERYRSYT

v_call: TRBV19
d_call: .
j_call: TRBJ2-1
cdr3_aa: ASSTSYEQF

v_call: TRBV7-8
d_call: .
j_call: TRBJ1-6
cdr3_aa: ASSLLMGPRLH

v_call: TRBV7-3
d_call: .
j_call: TRBJ1-1
cdr3_aa: ASSSGTPNTEAF

v_call: TRBV19
d_call: TRBD1
j_call: TRBJ1-4
cdr3_aa: ASSDLDRGYGEKLF

v_call: TRBV28
d_call: .
j_call: TRBJ2-1
cdr3_aa: ASSPLGPVLNEQF

v_call: TRBV7-2
d_call: TRBD1
j_call: TRBJ2-3
cdr3_aa: ASTPNWTGELDTQY